These 10 T cell receptor beta chains share one sample of origin, sequenced in a study of blood T cell repertoires in COVID-19. Measured with immunoSEQ multiplex PCR; TCRdb has only the in-frame clones, and not every one. Of around 160,000 clones listed, 90% are singletons. Material for sequencing was peripheral blood. The receptors shown here come from a man in his 60s with active or convalescent COVID-19.

Only a few counts were recorded for this clone. The gene calls are TRBV18 and TRBJ1-5; TRBD1 aligns across 8 bases. This CDR3 is 15 amino acids long. CDR1 is KGHSH, CDR2 LQKENI, per germline. V shed 0 bases and J 5 bases; nucleotides not matched to a gene: 3. The CDR3 nucleotides are TGTGCCAGCTCACCACCGGAACAGGGGGATCAGCCCCAGCATTTT. It encodes CASSPPEQGDQPQHF.

The chain is built from TRBV3-1 (or the pseudogene TRBV3-2) and TRBJ1-2, with a tentative D call TRBD1 (5 bases). Germline V CDR1 and CDR2: LGHDT, YNNKEL (reference sequence). V lost 5 bases to trimming and J lost 7 bases, with 17 bases between them. This CDR3 is 14 amino acids long. CDR3 protein: CASSDTGILGGYTF. CDR3 in DNA: TGTGCCAGCAGCGACACAGGAATTTTGGGTGGCTACACCTTC.

By its share, this clone is large. The chain is built from TRBV4-1 and TRBJ2-4; 12 bases agree with TRBD1. V lost 1 base and J lost 7; bases outside the gene matches: 8. In germline, CDR1 is MGHRA, CDR2 YSYEKL. The CDR3 contains 17 residues. CDR3 DNA sequence: TGCGCCAGCAGCCAAGTCGGGACAGGGGGCTCTACGAACATTCAGTACTTC. This gives the protein CASSQVGTGGSTNIQYF.

This chain links TRBV4-1 with TRBJ2-1, with TRBD2 identical over 10 bases. CDR1 and CDR2 (germline): MGHRA, YSYEKL. The CDR3 covers 14 residues. V dropped 1 base and J dropped 14; count of bases not matched to a gene: 8. The CDR3 sequence is CASSQGLSGGAEFF. The CDR3 coding sequence is TGCGCCAGCAGCCAAGGCTTAAGCGGGGGGGCGGAGTTCTTC.

This chain joins TRBV11-2 and TRBJ1-1, with D uncertain. CDR1 and CDR2 from the germline V gene are SGHAT and FQNNGV. CDR3 length: 15 amino acids. V gave up 0 bases and J gave up 10 bases, with 18 bases separating them. The CDR3 DNA sequence: TGTGCCAGCAGCTTAGATGGAGGGAGAATTGATAGAGCTTTCTTT. Translated: CASSLDGGRIDRAFF.

The V gene is TRBV7-9, the J gene TRBJ1-3; D uncertain. This CDR3 contains 14 residues. Germline V lookup: CDR1 SEHNR, CDR2 FQNEAQ (reference sequence). The ends were cut back, 4 bases at V and 1 base at J, with 8 bases in the middle. The CDR3 DNA reads as TGTGCCAGCAGCTCCAGCGGGTCTGGAAACACCATATATTTT. This gives the protein CASSSSGSGNTIYF.

CDR3: CAKTTGAENYGYTF. CDR3 DNA sequence: TGTGCCAAAACGACAGGGGCAGAAAACTATGGCTACACCTTC. V and J are TRBV2 and TRBJ1-2, with 8 bases that match TRBD1. Trimming took 10 bases from V and 2 from J; bases not matched to a gene: 9. Germline assignment: CDR1 SNHLY and CDR2 FYNNEI. The CDR3 runs 14 residues.

The CDR3 DNA follows: TGTGCCAGCGCTCGGGACAGGGGGTTAACTAATGAAAAACTGTTTTTT. It yields the protein CASARDRGLTNEKLFF. V is TRBV27 and J is TRBJ1-4; 11 nucleotides align to TRBD1. Germline V gene data show CDR1 as MNHEY and CDR2 as SMNVEV (reference sequence). This CDR3 contains 16 residues. The trim removed 8 bases at V and 1 base at J, leaving 6 bases unmatched.

This sequence joins TRBV24-1 and TRBJ2-1, with 14 bases identical to TRBD2. Germline CDR1 and CDR2: KGHDR and SFDVKD. V gave up 3 bases and J gave up 0 bases; unmatched junction bases: 3. The CDR3 runs 18 residues. DNA of the CDR3: TGTGCCACCAGTGATGGGACTAGCGGGAGCAACTCCTACAATGAGCAGTTCTTC. Amino acid sequence: CATSDGTSGSNSYNEQFF.

The rearrangement uses TRBV24-1 and TRBJ2-7; 9 bases agree with TRBD1. This CDR3 has 12 residues. Trimming cost V 10 bases and J 12 bases; bases outside gene matches: 12. Germline loops: CDR1 KGHDR, CDR2 SFDVKD. The CDR3 region is CATTTGGVLGYF. The DNA for the CDR3 is TGTGCCACTACGACAGGGGGGGTTTTGGGGTACTTC.